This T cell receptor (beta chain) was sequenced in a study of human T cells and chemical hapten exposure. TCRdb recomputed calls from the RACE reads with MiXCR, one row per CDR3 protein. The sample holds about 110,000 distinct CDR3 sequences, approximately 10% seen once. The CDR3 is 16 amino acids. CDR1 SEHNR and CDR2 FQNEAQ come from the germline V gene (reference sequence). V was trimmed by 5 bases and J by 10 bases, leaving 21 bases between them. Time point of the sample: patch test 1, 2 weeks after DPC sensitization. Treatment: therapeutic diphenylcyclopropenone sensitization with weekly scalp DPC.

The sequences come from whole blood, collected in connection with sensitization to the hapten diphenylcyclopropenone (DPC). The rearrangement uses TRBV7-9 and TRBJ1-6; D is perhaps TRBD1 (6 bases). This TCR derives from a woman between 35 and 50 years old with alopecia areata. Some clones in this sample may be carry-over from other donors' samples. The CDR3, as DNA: TGTGCCAGCAGCCAAGACCGCCCCACAGGGTACTCACCCCTCCACTTT. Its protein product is CASSQDRPTGYSPLHF.